This entry is about one TCR beta chain. Its cognate antigen is unknown. Treatment specified: approximately 18 received Ad26.COV2.S at low or high dose, single or two shots; 5 received placebo; per-sample allocation not given. Sampling happened 63 days after the first vaccine or placebo injection. An Ad26 vector that expressed Wuhan-strain SARS-CoV-2 spike constituted the vaccine. Germline trimming cut 10 bases from V and 4 bases from J; bases unmatched to any gene: 8. The CDR3 covers 13 residues. Sequencing was performed with immunoSEQ multiplex PCR; in TCRdb, only in-frame clones are kept and a portion is missing. Of around 320,000 clones listed, approximately 80% are singletons. This entry is derived from a study of Ad26.COV2.S vaccination and SARS-CoV-2 variants. As for the study in general: Ad26.COV2.S given intramuscularly, once or twice 56 days apart. General study points: Spike-specific TCR breadth ran higher among vaccine recipients than placebo recipients.

The specimen comprised peripheral blood, sampled in a trial of Ad26.COV2.S vaccine versus placebo. This chain joins TRBV12-3 or TRBV12-4 and TRBJ2-5; TRBD1 matches at 8 bases. This receptor was taken from a person between 18 and 65 years old who received the Ad26.COV2.S COVID-19 vaccine or a placebo. DNA for the CDR3: TGTGCCACCACACGACAGGGGTCAGAGACCCAGTACTTC. It translates to CATTRQGSETQYF.